The 4 T cell receptor beta chains below were found in one sample sequenced in a study of control samples from healthy donors and cancer patients. Generated by immunoSEQ multiplex PCR, the TCRdb table keeps only in-frame clones and is missing some. In all, the sample yields roughly 200,000 clones. The sequenced sample was blood. These receptors originate from a woman aged 25 to 45 in good health.

This chain joins TRBV29-1 and TRBJ2-5; 8 positions match TRBD2. CDR1 SQVTM and CDR2 ANQGSEA come from the germline V gene. The ends lost 2 bases at V and 1 base at J; junction bases unmatched: 3. CDR3 size: 14 residues. The CDR3 sequence is CSVESGGFQETQYF. In DNA form, the CDR3 reads TGCAGCGTTGAAAGCGGGGGTTTCCAAGAGACCCAGTACTTC. The whole variable domain, remainder taken from reference TRBV29-1 and TRBJ2-5, is SAVISQKPSRDICQRGTSLTIQCQVDSQVTMMFWYRQQPGQSLTLIATANQGSEATYESGFVIDKFPISRPNLTFSTLTVSNMSPEDSSIYLCSVESGGFQETQYFGPGTRLLVL.

The chain carries TRBV5-1 and TRBJ2-2; D is ambiguous. V was shortened by 0 bases and J by 1 base, with 7 bases between the two germline ends. Germline loops: CDR1 SGHRS, CDR2 YFSETQ. The CDR3 spans 15 residues. CDR3 amino acids: CASSLGPGNTGELFF. CDR3 in DNA: TGCGCCAGCAGCTTGGGGCCTGGGAACACCGGGGAGCTGTTTTTT.

The chain combines TRBV5-1 with TRBJ2-5, with 8 nucleotides matching TRBD1. The germline V gene encodes CDR1 SGHRS and CDR2 YFSETQ. After removal of 0 bases from V and 5 bases from J, the junction contained 6 bases not matched to a gene. The CDR3 extends over 15 amino acids. CDR3 sequence reads: CASSLDSGGSETQYF. As DNA, the CDR3 is TGCGCCAGCAGCTTGGACTCAGGGGGCTCGGAGACCCAGTACTTC.

Concerning this clone itself: The sample holds other DNA sequences that translate to the same CDR3. This rearrangement joins TRBV28 to TRBJ1-1; the D is unclear. The ends were cut back, 3 bases at V and 8 bases at J, with 7 bases in the middle. Germline CDR1 MDHEN, CDR2 SYDVKM. The length of the CDR3 is 11 residues. CDR3 residues: CASSFAGEAFF. DNA of the CDR3: TGTGCCAGCAGTTTCGCTGGAGAAGCTTTCTTT. The variable domain in full, completed from reference TRBV28 and TRBJ1-1, reads DVKVTQSSRYLVKRTGEKVFLECVQDMDHENMFWYRQDPGLGLRLIYFSYDVKMKEKGDIPEGYSVSREKKERFSLILESASTNQTSMYLCASSFAGEAFFGQGTRLTVV.